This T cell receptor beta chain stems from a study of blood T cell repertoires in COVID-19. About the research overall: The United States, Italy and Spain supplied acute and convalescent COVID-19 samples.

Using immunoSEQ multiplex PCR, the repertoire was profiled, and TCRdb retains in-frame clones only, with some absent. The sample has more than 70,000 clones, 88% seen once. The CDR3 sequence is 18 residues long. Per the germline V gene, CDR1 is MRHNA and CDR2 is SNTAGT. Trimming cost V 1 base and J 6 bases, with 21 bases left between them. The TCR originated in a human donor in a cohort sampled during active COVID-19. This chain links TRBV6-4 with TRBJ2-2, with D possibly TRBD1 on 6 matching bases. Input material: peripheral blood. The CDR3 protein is CASSDWDTSKGGAGELFF. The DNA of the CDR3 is TGTGCCAGCAGTGACTGGGACACATCAAAGGGCGGTGCCGGGGAGCTGTTTTTT.